The clone carrying this TCR beta chain came up many times. Its antigen is still unknown. The sample is drawn from a study of T-cell memory formation after mild COVID-19. Overall study: Clustering of TCRs was largely donor specific. Study-level findings and limits: Pre-infection memory contained some responding clones, which suggested that cross-reactive memory had joined. Specificity for SARS-CoV-2 was not confirmed among the second-wave clones peaking on day 37.

Employing constant-segment primers, 5'RACE generated TCR alpha and TCR beta cDNA libraries bearing sample barcodes and UMIs. TCRdb itself ran the 5' RACE reads through MiXCR, one entry per CDR3 protein. The table records about 30,000 distinct CDR3 sequences, approximately 12% of them present only once. In germline, CDR1 is LNHNV, CDR2 YYDKDF (reference sequence). With 0 bases removed from V and 1 base from J, the gap between germline ends came to 9 bases. This CDR3 is 15 amino acids long. The TCR originated in an adult woman who had mild COVID-19 (a few samples of this study predate the infection). Cell type and time point are not known. The J gene is TRBJ2-5, the V gene TRBV15; D is unclear. Sequencing was carried out using PBMCs or a T cell subset sorted from them (not recorded which). CDR3 residues: CATSREVGFQETQYF. The CDR3, as DNA: TGTGCCACCAGCAGAGAAGTTGGCTTCCAAGAGACCCAGTACTTC.